This T cell receptor beta chain derives from a study of T cell repertoires in cytomegalovirus infection. Study in general: A matching HLA type, together with CMV infection, was signaled by public TCR beta signatures. Overall study findings and caveats: Carriers of CMV plus the relevant HLA were identified by cumulative public TCR beta family frequency. CMV-specific TCR beta clonotypes restricted by HLA-C were the ones dominating the ex vivo response.

This CDR3 spans 14 amino acids. Trimming took 6 bases from V and 0 from J; bases not matched to a gene: 7. The germline V gene encodes CDR1 DFQATT and CDR2 SNEGSKA (reference sequence). TCRdb called the reads again in MiXCR, with one record for every CDR3 protein. The sample holds approximately 240,000 distinct CDR3 sequences; roughly an eighth are singletons and the top ten take under 2%. To note about this clonotype: Its target is not known.

The TCR comes from a human donor in good health (CMV status not recorded). Some clones in this sample may be carry-over from other donors' samples. Material: PBMCs. This sequence joins TRBV20-1 and TRBJ2-7; TRBD1 aligns across 8 bases. CDR3 amino acids: CSAGQGESSYEQYF. DNA for the CDR3: TGCAGTGCCGGACAGGGCGAAAGCTCCTACGAGCAGTACTTC.